The rows below give T cell receptor beta chains drawn from one sample of a study of T cells in Graves' hyperthyroidism and ophthalmopathy. TCRdb analysed the multiplex PCR reads with MiXCR anew, one entry per CDR3 protein. The sample contains over 550,000 distinct CDR3 sequences, over 15% of which appear only once. Sequencing used blood. The receptors were sampled from a young woman with Graves' hyperthyroidism. Each CDR3 is given without its conserved first and last residue. Clone size is not always given. Where it is, it says once, few, many or a class for expanded clones.

J	size	V	CDR3
TRBJ2-5	-	TRBV12-5	ASGWGVRRQETQY
TRBJ2-7	few	TRBV6-1	ASRPGQVSYEQY
TRBJ1-5	-	TRBV7-8	ASSFGQGSSQPQH
TRBJ2-3	many	TRBV11-3	ASSPSPWTSGGIADTQY
TRBJ2-5	-	TRBV12-3/TRBV12-4	ASSRTSYHNEGPKETQY
TRBJ2-7	many	TRBV5-1	ASSFYRDATYEQY
TRBJ2-5	many	TRBV20-1	SARDPRGVTQY
TRBJ2-3	-	TRBV28	ASSWAGGHTDTQY
TRBJ2-1	-	TRBV24-1	ATSDLDNEQF
TRBJ2-7	few	TRBV6-2/TRBV6-3	ASSYPDGREAYEQY
TRBJ1-4	-	TRBV4-3	ASSQGLDSIREKLF
TRBJ1-6	-	TRBV12-3/TRBV12-4	ASSLTGTNSPLH
TRBJ2-1	many	TRBV11-2	ASSPRLAGENNQQF